Below, 3 T cell receptor beta chains from the same sample are listed, as sequenced in a study of blood T cell repertoires in COVID-19. Data came from immunoSEQ multiplex PCR; TCRdb stores just in-frame clones and leaves some out. Among some 150,000 clones listed, around 89% were seen once. The sample consisted of PBMCs or T cells enriched from blood (not recorded which). These receptors all stem from a woman aged 30 to 39 with acute COVID-19.

This sequence joins TRBV5-1 and TRBJ1-1; D is ambiguous. The CDR3 covers 13 residues. V was pared by 1 base and J by 4 bases, with 8 bases between. Germline CDR1 SGHRS, CDR2 YFSETQ. CDR3 coding DNA: TGCGCCAGCAGCTTGTCTCTAGGCACTGAAGCTTTCTTT. It is translated as CASSLSLGTEAFF. The full variable domain, in which reference TRBV5-1 and TRBJ1-1 provide the parts outside the CDR3, is KAGVTQTPRYLIKTRGQQVTLSCSPISGHRSVSWYQQTPGQGLQFLFEYFSETQRNKGNFPGRFSGRQFSNSRSEMNVSTLELGDSALYLCASSLSLGTEAFFGQGTRLTVV.

CDR3 protein: CASSLLAGGAYNEQFF. CDR3 sequence (DNA): TGTGCCAGCAGTTTATTAGCGGGAGGGGCCTACAATGAGCAGTTCTTC. V is TRBV27 and J is TRBJ2-1; 11 positions agree with TRBD2. The length of the CDR3 is 16 residues. The germline V gene encodes CDR1 MNHEY and CDR2 SMNVEV (reference sequence). The junction had 1 base not matched to a gene; V was cut back by 1 base and J by 2 bases.

The J gene is TRBJ1-5, the V gene TRBV21-1; TRBD1 is the table's D call and was not checked against the DNA. TRBV21-1 is marked as a pseudogene. There are 17 residues in the CDR3. CDR3 protein: CASSASRVRYSNQPQHF. Here the CDR3 DNA reads TGTGCCAGCAGCGCCTCCAGGGTACGCTATAGCAATCAGCCCCAGCATTTT.